A single sample gave rise to the 25 T cell receptor beta chains below, sequenced in a study of blood T cell repertoires in COVID-19. TCRdb's copy holds only in-frame clones and misses some; the assay was immunoSEQ multiplex PCR. The table shows about 45,000 clones, with approximately 86% occurring only once. The sample taken for sequencing was peripheral blood. Receptors were obtained from an elderly man in a cohort sampled during active COVID-19.

This clone was seen a handful of times. V and J are TRBV2 and TRBJ1-5; D may be TRBD1 (5 bases). The CDR3 totals 13 residues. Trimming shortened V by 3 bases and J by 6 bases, and 9 bases separated the two germline ends. Looked up from germline, CDR1 is SNHLY and CDR2 is FYNNEI. The CDR3 sequence: CASSETGGQPQHF. CDR3 nucleotide sequence: TGTGCCAGCAGTGAGACGGGGGGTCAGCCCCAGCATTTT.

The rearrangement links TRBV5-1 to TRBJ2-2; possibly TRBD1 for D (5 bases). This CDR3 region has 15 residues. Trimming cost V 4 bases and J 0 bases, with 10 bases left between them. CDR1 is SGHRS and CDR2 is YFSETQ in the germline V gene. The CDR3 spells CASSPDRSNTGELFF. The CDR3, as DNA: TGCGCCAGCAGCCCTGACAGATCGAACACCGGGGAGCTGTTTTTT.

The chain joins TRBV11-3 to TRBJ2-3; TRBD2 is a possible D gene (6 bases). The germline V gene has CDR1 SGHNT and CDR2 YENEEA. The CDR3 loop spans 14 amino acids. V gave up 5 bases and J gave up 0 bases, with 9 bases separating them. This CDR3 reads CASSTGESTDTQYF. CDR3 DNA: TGTGCCAGCAGCACGGGAGAAAGCACAGATACGCAGTATTTT.

The rearrangement links TRBV20-1 to TRBJ2-4, with D maybe TRBD1 (6 bases). The germline V and J ends were trimmed by 3 bases and 3 bases, with 15 bases remaining between them. CDR1 DFQATT and CDR2 SNEGSKA come from the germline V gene (reference sequence). This CDR3 contains 15 residues. CDR3: CSASRGQLGKNIQYF. The CDR3 bases are TGCAGTGCTAGTCGGGGACAACTGGGCAAAAACATTCAGTACTTC.

CDR3: CASSFGGIQPQHF. In nucleotides, the CDR3 is TGTGCCAGCAGCTTCGGGGGTATTCAGCCCCAGCATTTT. The rearrangement uses TRBV6-2 or TRBV6-3 and TRBJ1-5, with a weak D call TRBD1 (5 bases). The CDR3 is 13 amino acids. The V gene's germline CDR1 is MNHEY and CDR2 SVGEGT. The V gene lost 6 bases and the J gene lost 6 bases, with 12 bases spanning the gap.

The rearrangement uses TRBV7-3 and TRBJ1-3; TRBD1 agrees at 8 bases. After removal of 5 bases from V and 0 bases from J, the junction contained 6 bases not matched to a gene. CDR3 length equals 16 residues. Per germline, CDR1 SGHTA and CDR2 FQGTGA. The CDR3 here is CASSATGGNSGNTIYF. The CDR3 nucleotides are TGTGCCAGCAGCGCAACAGGGGGGAACTCTGGAAACACCATATATTTT.

This sequence joins TRBV3-1 (or the pseudogene TRBV3-2) and TRBJ1-1, with a possible D match to TRBD1 (6 bases). The germline V gene has CDR1 LGHDT and CDR2 YNNKEL (reference sequence). Trimming left V 1 base short and J 3 bases short, with 9 bases between. This CDR3 has 14 amino acids. Written as DNA, the CDR3 is TGTGCCAGCAGCCAAGGGGGGCGGGACACTGAAGCTTTCTTT. Its protein product is CASSQGGRDTEAFF.

The chain combines TRBV28 with TRBJ1-4; tentative D call: TRBD1 (5 bases). The V end lost 7 bases, the J end lost 5 bases, and 14 bases lay between the germline ends. The CDR3 runs 14 residues. Germline V gene data show CDR1 as MDHEN and CDR2 as SYDVKM. The CDR3 is CASTPAGGNEKLFF. CDR3 sequence (DNA): TGTGCCAGCACCCCGGCGGGGGGGAATGAAAAACTGTTTTTT.

This chain connects TRBV6-5 to TRBJ1-2, with TRBD1 matching over 8 bases. Looked up from germline, CDR1 is MNHEY and CDR2 is SVGAGI. The trim removed 6 bases at V and 8 bases at J, leaving 8 bases unmatched. The CDR3 length is 13 residues. The CDR3: CASRRDRGAGYTF. The CDR3 bases are TGTGCCAGCAGGAGAGACAGGGGTGCCGGCTACACCTTC.

This clone was detected once. This rearrangement joins TRBV5-1 to TRBJ1-1, with 8 bases lining up with TRBD1. Germline V gene data show CDR1 as SGHRS and CDR2 as YFSETQ. Trimming at V came to 4 bases and at J to 1 base, leaving 6 bases not matched to a gene. The CDR3 loop spans 15 amino acids. The CDR3, as DNA: TGCGCCAGCAGCCCGGGACAGGCGCCGAACACTGAAGCTTTCTTT. This sequence encodes CASSPGQAPNTEAFF.

This clone was observed once. The chain couples TRBV5-1 to TRBJ2-2; 8 bases line up with TRBD2. Per the germline V gene, CDR1 is SGHRS and CDR2 is YFSETQ. The CDR3 runs to 17 residues. Trimming took 4 bases from V and 4 from J; bases not matched to a gene: 12. Here the CDR3 reads CASSPGALRGATGELFF. The CDR3 DNA sequence: TGCGCCAGCAGCCCGGGTGCTTTGCGGGGGGCCACCGGGGAGCTGTTTTTT.

This rearrangement joins TRBV3-1 (or the pseudogene TRBV3-2) to TRBJ1-2; no clear D. This CDR3 region has 14 residues. Germline V gene sequence: CDR1 LGHDT, CDR2 YNNKEL (reference sequence). V was cut by 1 base and J by 0 bases, with 6 bases left in between. CDR3 residues: CASSQGHTNYGYTF. DNA of the CDR3: TGTGCCAGCAGCCAAGGACACACTAACTATGGCTACACCTTC.

The V call is TRBV19, the J call TRBJ2-7, with a tentative D call TRBD1 (6 bases). Germline-derived CDR1 and CDR2 are LNHDA and SQIVND (reference sequence). The CDR3 has 13 residues. The V gene lost 5 bases and the J gene lost 0 bases, with 8 bases spanning the gap. The CDR3 DNA follows: TGTGCCAGTAGTTGGACAGTCTCCTACGAGCAGTACTTC. Translation: CASSWTVSYEQYF.

The gene calls are TRBV5-1 and TRBJ2-7; 11 bases fit TRBD2. CDR3 size: 17 residues. The V gene end was trimmed by 4 bases and the J gene end by 0 bases; junction bases not matched to a gene: 9. Germline lookup yields CDR1 SGHRS and CDR2 YFSETQ. The CDR3 spells CASSVKTSGGISYEQYF. CDR3 DNA sequence: TGCGCCAGCAGCGTAAAAACTAGCGGGGGCATCTCCTACGAGCAGTACTTC.

V usage is TRBV28 and J usage is TRBJ2-2; 10 bases match TRBD1. The V gene's germline CDR1 is MDHEN and CDR2 SYDVKM. CDR3 length: 14 amino acids. V trimming: 8 bases; J trimming: 3 bases; junction bases outside the gene matches: 3. CDR3 in amino acids: CASRGQGHTGELFF. In DNA, the CDR3 is TGTGCCAGCCGGGGACAGGGGCACACCGGGGAGCTGTTTTTT. Full variable domain (missing parts from reference TRBV28 and TRBJ2-2): DVKVTQSSRYLVKRTGEKVFLECVQDMDHENMFWYRQDPGLGLRLIYFSYDVKMKEKGDIPEGYSVSREKKERFSLILESASTNQTSMYLCASRGQGHTGELFFGEGSRLTVL.

The chain has TRBV7-6 and TRBJ2-3; the D gene is possibly TRBD2 (5 bases). The V gene lost 6 bases and the J gene lost 1 base, with 14 bases spanning the gap. Germline V lookup: CDR1 SGHVS, CDR2 FNYEAQ. The CDR3 extends over 15 amino acids. The CDR3 loop is CASSRTLEGTDTQYF. The CDR3 DNA reads as TGTGCCAGCAGTAGGACTCTCGAGGGCACAGATACGCAGTATTTT.

J is TRBJ2-1 and V is TRBV10-1; TRBD2 agrees at 10 bases. The V and J ends lost 0 bases and 4 bases, in that order; junction bases with no gene match: 9. The CDR3 spans 18 residues. The germline CDR1 and CDR2 sequences are WNHNN and SYGVQD (reference sequence). CDR3 residues: CASSESILAGVGYNEQFF. The CDR3 region has the DNA TGCGCCAGCAGTGAGTCGATCCTAGCGGGGGTAGGGTACAATGAGCAGTTCTTC.

In this sample, this clone turned up once. The V and J genes are TRBV5-1 and TRBJ2-2, with 15 bases matching TRBD2. V was clipped by 4 bases and J by 7 bases; unmatched bases: 8. This CDR3 contains 17 residues. The germline gives CDR1 SGHRS, CDR2 YFSETQ. The CDR3 coding sequence is TGCGCCAGCAGCCCCGGGACTAGCGGGGGGCGTAGCGGGGAGCTGTTTTTT. This sequence encodes CASSPGTSGGRSGELFF.

The chain carries TRBV3-1 (or the pseudogene TRBV3-2) and TRBJ1-1, with TRBD1 identical over 8 bases. CDR3 length: 15 amino acids. CDR1 LGHDT and CDR2 YNNKEL come from the germline V gene (reference sequence). With 4 bases clipped from V and 6 bases from J, the junction kept 10 bases outside the gene matches. CDR3 sequence reads: CASSPRTGKGAEAFF. The CDR3 nucleotides read TGTGCCAGCAGCCCACGGACAGGGAAGGGAGCTGAAGCTTTCTTT.

This rearrangement joins TRBV9 to TRBJ1-1; possible D gene TRBD1, 6 bases. This CDR3 has 13 amino acids. Germline V gives CDR1 SGDLS, CDR2 YYNGEE. Trimming left V 4 bases short and J 8 bases short, with 15 bases between. Here the CDR3 reads CASSPGEGQEAFF. CDR3 bases: TGTGCCAGCAGCCCAGGGGAAGGGCAAGAAGCTTTCTTT.

The chain employs TRBV3-1 (or the pseudogene TRBV3-2) and TRBJ2-2; 9 nucleotides match TRBD1. The CDR3 length is 14 residues. Trimming at V came to 4 bases and at J to 7 bases, leaving 4 bases not matched to a gene. Germline V gene sequence: CDR1 LGHDT, CDR2 YNNKEL (reference sequence). CDR3 loop: CASSRQGVVGELFF. CDR3 DNA: TGTGCCAGCAGCCGACAGGGGGTGGTCGGGGAGCTGTTTTTT.

The chain joins TRBV11-3 to TRBJ2-5; 14 bases align to TRBD2. This CDR3 region has 17 residues. Germline CDR1 is SGHNT and CDR2 is YENEEA. Losses at the gene ends were 1 base for V and 3 bases for J; bases not matched to a gene: 4. CDR3 in DNA: TGTGCCAGCAGCTTAGGACTAGCGGGAGGGGGTGAAGAGACCCAGTACTTC. Translation gives CASSLGLAGGGEETQYF.

V gene TRBV19 combines with J gene TRBJ1-2; 9 positions match TRBD1. The CDR3 covers 14 residues. Germline V CDR1 and CDR2: LNHDA, SQIVND (reference sequence). V shed 7 bases, J shed 7 bases, and the junction held 10 bases outside the gene matches. The CDR3 sequence: CASTQSGTGSGYTF. CDR3 DNA: TGTGCCAGTACACAATCCGGGACAGGGAGTGGCTACACCTTC. Supplemented by reference TRBV19 and TRBJ1-2, the full variable domain reads DGGITQSPKYLFRKEGQNVTLSCEQNLNHDAMYWYRQDPGQGLRLIYYSQIVNDFQKGDIAEGYSVSREKKESFPLTVTSAQKNPTAFYLCASTQSGTGSGYTFGSGTRLTVV.

The rearrangement joins TRBV11-2 to TRBJ1-4, with D unresolved. CDR3 size: 14 residues. V dropped 5 bases and J dropped 0 bases, with 7 bases sitting between them. Germline CDR1 reads SGHAT; CDR2 reads FQNNGV. CDR3 nucleotide sequence: TGTGCCAGCAGCCAACAGACAACTAATGAAAAACTGTTTTTT. It codes for CASSQQTTNEKLFF.

This chain joins TRBV2 and TRBJ1-6, with D possibly being TRBD1 (6 bases). The CDR3 consists of 14 residues. Germline CDR1 and CDR2: SNHLY and FYNNEI. Trimming took 6 bases from V and 11 from J, leaving 17 bases between them. CDR3 loop: CASSANRDGPPLHF. In DNA, the CDR3 is TGTGCCAGCAGCGCCAACAGGGATGGGCCACCCCTCCACTTT.